This note documents a single TCR beta chain sequence. In the study's own analysis: Scientists estimated how many nucleated cells there were by amplifying reference gene primers. Clones were sequenced by immunoSEQ multiplex PCR, and TCRdb holds only the in-frame ones, with some missing. Clone size and the V and J calls come from that table; the DNA yielded D and trimming. The sample lists some 64,000 clones, about 88% occurring once. The CDR3 totals 19 residues. These data are taken from a study of blood T cell repertoires in COVID-19. About the study: Spain, Italy and the United States supplied samples that represented acute and convalescent COVID-19. Sample material is recorded as cDNA or gDNA derived from T cells, B-cell-depleted T cells, or PBMCs.

The sequenced sample consisted of peripheral blood. The TCR originated in a man in his 70s with acute or convalescent COVID-19. This sequence joins TRBV1 and TRBJ2-6; the D segment call TRBD2 is taken from the table without a DNA check. TRBV1 is a pseudogene segment. In DNA form, the CDR3 reads TGCACCAGCAGCCCCAGGCGGACTAGCGGGGGCTCTGGGGCCAACGTCCTGACTTTC. Protein: CTSSPRRTSGGSGANVLTF.